This record looks at one T cell receptor (beta chain) sequence and its context. Antigen specificity is unknown. The data were taken from a study of vaccination and CD4 T cells after COVID-19. Study in general: Each control was exposed to a CEFX pool, an HIV-1 Nef pool, or no peptide at all.

The CDR3 contains 14 residues. V was pared by 5 bases and J by 7 bases, with 5 bases of the junction left unmatched. Per germline, CDR1 LNHDA and CDR2 SQIVND (reference sequence). Sequenced with the Oncomine TCR Beta short-read assay was DNA taken from cultured CD4+ T cells. From the PCR reads, TCRdb called clonotypes with MiXCR, one entry per CDR3 protein. The table records approximately 16,000 distinct CDR3 sequences, roughly 74% of them present only once. The treatment denotes: approximately nine-day PBMC culture with coronavirus spike peptide pools or control peptides (ViraFEST assay). The source of this sequence is a human donor who received a COVID-19 vaccine. The sample here was CD4+ T cells from blood, cultured in vitro, taken after SARS-CoV-2 vaccination. The V and J genes are TRBV19 and TRBJ1-6; 7 bases are a match to TRBD1. The CDR3 is CASSYRGGNSPLHF. The CDR3 bases are TGTGCCAGTAGTTACAGGGGCGGAAATTCACCCCTCCACTTT. Variable domain in full (rest from reference TRBV19 and TRBJ1-6): DGGITQSPKYLFRKEGQNVTLSCEQNLNHDAMYWYRQDPGQGLRLIYYSQIVNDFQKGDIAEGYSVSREKKESFPLTVTSAQKNPTAFYLCASSYRGGNSPLHFGNGTRLTVT.